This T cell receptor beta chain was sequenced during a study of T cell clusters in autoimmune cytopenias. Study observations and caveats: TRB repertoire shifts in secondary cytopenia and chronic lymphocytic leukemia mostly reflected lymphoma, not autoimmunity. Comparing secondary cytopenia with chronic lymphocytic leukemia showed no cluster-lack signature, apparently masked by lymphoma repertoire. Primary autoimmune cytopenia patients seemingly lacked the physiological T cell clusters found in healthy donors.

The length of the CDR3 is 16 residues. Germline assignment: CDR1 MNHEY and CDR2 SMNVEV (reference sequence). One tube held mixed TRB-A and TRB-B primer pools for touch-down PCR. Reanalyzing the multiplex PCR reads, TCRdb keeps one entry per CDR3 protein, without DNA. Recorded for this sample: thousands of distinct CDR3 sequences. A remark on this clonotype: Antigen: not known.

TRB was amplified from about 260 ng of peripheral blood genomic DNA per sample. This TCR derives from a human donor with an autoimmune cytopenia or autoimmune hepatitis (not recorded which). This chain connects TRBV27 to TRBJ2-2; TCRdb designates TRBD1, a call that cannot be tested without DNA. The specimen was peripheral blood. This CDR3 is CASRDWGPLNTGELFF.